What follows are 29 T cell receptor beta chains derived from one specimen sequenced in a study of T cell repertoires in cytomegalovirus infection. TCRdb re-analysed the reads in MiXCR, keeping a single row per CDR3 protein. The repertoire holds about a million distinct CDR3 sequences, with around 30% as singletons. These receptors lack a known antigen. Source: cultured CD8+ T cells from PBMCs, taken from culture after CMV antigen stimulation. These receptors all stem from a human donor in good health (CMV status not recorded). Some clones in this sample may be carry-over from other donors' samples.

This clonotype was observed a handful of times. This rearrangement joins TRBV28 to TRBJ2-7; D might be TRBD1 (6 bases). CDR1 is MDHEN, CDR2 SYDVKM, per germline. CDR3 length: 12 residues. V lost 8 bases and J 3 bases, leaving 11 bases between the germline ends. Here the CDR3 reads CASSGDDYEQYV. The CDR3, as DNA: TGTGCCAGCTCAGGGGATGACTACGAGCAGTACGTC.

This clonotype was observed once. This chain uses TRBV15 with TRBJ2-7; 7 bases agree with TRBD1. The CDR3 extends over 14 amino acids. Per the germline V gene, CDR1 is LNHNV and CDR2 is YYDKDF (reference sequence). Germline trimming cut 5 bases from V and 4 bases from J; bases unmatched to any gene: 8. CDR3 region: CATSGAGTAYEQYF. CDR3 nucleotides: TGTGCCACCAGCGGAGCCGGGACAGCGTACGAGCAGTACTTC.

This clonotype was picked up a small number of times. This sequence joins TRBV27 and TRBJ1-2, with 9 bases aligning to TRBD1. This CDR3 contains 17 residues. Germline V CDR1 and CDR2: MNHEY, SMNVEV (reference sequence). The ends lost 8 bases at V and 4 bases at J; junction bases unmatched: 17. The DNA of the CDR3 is TGTGCCAGCGGATCCGGGACAGGGACCCCCCTGATCTATGGCTACACCTTC. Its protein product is CASGSGTGTPLIYGYTF.

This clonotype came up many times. The CDR3 region is CASSFYPGRGNEQFF. The CDR3 nucleotides read TGTGCCAGCAGTTTTTACCCAGGACGGGGCAATGAGCAGTTCTTC. J is TRBJ2-1 and V is TRBV12-3 or TRBV12-4; possibly TRBD2 for D (5 bases). CDR3 length equals 15 residues. The V and J ends lost 3 bases and 6 bases respectively, with 15 bases between them.

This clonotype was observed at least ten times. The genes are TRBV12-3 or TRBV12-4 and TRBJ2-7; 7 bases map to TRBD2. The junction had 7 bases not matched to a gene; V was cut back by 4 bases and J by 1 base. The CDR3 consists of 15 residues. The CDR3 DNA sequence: TGTGCCAGCAGTTCTGCTAGCGGAGCTTCCTACGAGCAGTACTTC. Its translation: CASSSASGASYEQYF.

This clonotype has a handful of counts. For the CDR3, the DNA is TGTGCCAGTGGGACAGGGGGCCAGCGGGGGGAATTCGAGCAGTACTTC. Amino acid sequence: CASGTGGQRGEFEQYF. The chain couples TRBV19 to TRBJ2-7; 12 nucleotides match TRBD1. Germline loops: CDR1 LNHDA, CDR2 SQIVND (reference sequence). The CDR3 is 16 amino acids. Trimming removed 8 bases from V and 6 bases from J; junction bases left unmatched: 14. The whole variable domain, filled in from reference TRBV19 and TRBJ2-7, reads DGGITQSPKYLFRKEGQNVTLSCEQNLNHDAMYWYRQDPGQGLRLIYYSQIVNDFQKGDIAEGYSVSREKKESFPLTVTSAQKNPTAFYLCASGTGGQRGEFEQYFGPGTRLTVT.

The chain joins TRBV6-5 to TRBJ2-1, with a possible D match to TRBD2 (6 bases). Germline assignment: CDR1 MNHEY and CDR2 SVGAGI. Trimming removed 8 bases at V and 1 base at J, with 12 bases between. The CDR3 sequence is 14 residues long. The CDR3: CASYAGPSYNEQFF. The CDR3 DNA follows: TGTGCCAGCTACGCGGGGCCGTCCTACAATGAGCAGTTCTTC.

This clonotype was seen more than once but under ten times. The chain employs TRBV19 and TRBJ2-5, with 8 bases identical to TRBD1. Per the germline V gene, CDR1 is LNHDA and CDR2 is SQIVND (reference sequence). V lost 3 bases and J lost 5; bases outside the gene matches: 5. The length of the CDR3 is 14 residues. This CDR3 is CASSMDRAIETQYF. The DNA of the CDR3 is TGTGCCAGTAGTATGGACAGGGCGATTGAGACCCAGTACTTC.

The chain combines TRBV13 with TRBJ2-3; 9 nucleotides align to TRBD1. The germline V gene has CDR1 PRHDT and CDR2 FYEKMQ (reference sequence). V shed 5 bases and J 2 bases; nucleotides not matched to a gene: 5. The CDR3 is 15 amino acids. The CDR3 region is CASSPDRGYTDTQYF. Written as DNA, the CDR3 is TGTGCCAGCAGCCCAGACAGGGGGTACACAGATACGCAGTATTTT. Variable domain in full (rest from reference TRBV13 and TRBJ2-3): AAGVIQSPRHLIKEKRETATLKCYPIPRHDTVYWYQQGPGQDPQFLISFYEKMQSDKGSIPDRFSAQQFSDYHSELNMSSLELGDSALYFCASSPDRGYTDTQYFGPGTRLTVL.

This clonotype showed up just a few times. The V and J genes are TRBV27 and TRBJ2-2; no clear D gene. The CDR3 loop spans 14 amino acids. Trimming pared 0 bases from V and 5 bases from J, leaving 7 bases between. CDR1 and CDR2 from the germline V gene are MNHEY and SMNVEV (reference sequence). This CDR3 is CASSLSPRTGELFF. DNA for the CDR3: TGTGCCAGCAGTTTATCCCCGAGGACCGGGGAGCTGTTTTTT.

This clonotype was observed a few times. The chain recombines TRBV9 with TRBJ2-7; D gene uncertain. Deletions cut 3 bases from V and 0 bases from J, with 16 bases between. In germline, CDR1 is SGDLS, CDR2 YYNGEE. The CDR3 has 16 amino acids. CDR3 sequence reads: CASSEPKDGISYEQYF. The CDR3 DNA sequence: TGTGCCAGCAGCGAGCCTAAAGACGGTATCTCCTACGAGCAGTACTTC.

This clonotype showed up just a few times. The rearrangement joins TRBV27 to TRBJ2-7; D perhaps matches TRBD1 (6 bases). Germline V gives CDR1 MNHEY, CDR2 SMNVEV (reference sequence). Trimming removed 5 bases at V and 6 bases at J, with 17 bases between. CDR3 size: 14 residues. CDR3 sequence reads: CASSLATGFGEQYV. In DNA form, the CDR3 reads TGTGCCAGCAGTCTAGCCACAGGGTTCGGCGAGCAGTACGTC.

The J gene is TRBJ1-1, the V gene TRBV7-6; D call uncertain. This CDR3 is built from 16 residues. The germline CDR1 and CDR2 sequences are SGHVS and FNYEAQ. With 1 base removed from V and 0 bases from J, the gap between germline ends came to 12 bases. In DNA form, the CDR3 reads TGTGCCAGCAGCTTAGAAAACAAGGCTCTGAACACTGAAGCTTTCTTT. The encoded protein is CASSLENKALNTEAFF.

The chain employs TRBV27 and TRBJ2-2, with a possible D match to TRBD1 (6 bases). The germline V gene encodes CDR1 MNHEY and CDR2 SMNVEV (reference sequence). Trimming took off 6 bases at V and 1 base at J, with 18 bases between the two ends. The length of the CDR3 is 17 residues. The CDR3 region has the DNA TGTGCCAGCAGACCCAGGGGACATTTTATGAACACCGGGGAGCTGTTTTTT. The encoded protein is CASRPRGHFMNTGELFF.

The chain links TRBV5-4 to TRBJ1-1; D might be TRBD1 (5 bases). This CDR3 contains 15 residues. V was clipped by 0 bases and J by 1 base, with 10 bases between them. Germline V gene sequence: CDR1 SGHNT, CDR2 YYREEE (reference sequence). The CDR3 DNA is TGTGCCAGCAGCTTGGTAGGACAACCGAACACTGAAGCTTTCTTT. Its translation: CASSLVGQPNTEAFF.

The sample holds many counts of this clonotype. CDR3 in DNA: TGTGCCAGCAGCTCGGGACAGGTCGACGCTGAAGCTTTCTTT. Amino acids: CASSSGQVDAEAFF. The chain is built from TRBV7-6 and TRBJ1-1, with TRBD1 matching 8 bases. Trimming removed 4 bases from V and 6 bases from J; junction bases left unmatched: 7. This CDR3 is 14 amino acids long. CDR1 is SGHVS, CDR2 FNYEAQ, per germline. Using reference TRBV7-6 and TRBJ1-1 for the parts outside the CDR3, the full variable domain is GAGVSQSPRYKVTKRGQDVALRCDPISGHVSLYWYRQALGQGPEFLTYFNYEAQQDKSGLPNDRFSAERPEGSISTLTIQRTEQRDSAMYRCASSSGQVDAEAFFGQGTRLTVV.

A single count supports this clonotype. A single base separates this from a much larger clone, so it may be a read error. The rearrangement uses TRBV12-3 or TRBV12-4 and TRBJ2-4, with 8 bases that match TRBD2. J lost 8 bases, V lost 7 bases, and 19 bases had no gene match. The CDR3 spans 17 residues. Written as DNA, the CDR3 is TGTGCCAGCAATTCTCGGGAGGGCACTAGGGAAAGGGACATTCAGTACTTC. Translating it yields CASNSREGTRERDIQYF.

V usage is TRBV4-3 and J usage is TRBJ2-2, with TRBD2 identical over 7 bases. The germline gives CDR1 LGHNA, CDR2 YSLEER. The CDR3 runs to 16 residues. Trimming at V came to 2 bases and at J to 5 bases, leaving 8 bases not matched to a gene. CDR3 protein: CASSQWLSGETGELFF. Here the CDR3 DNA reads TGCGCCAGCAGCCAATGGTTGAGCGGGGAAACCGGGGAGCTGTTTTTT.

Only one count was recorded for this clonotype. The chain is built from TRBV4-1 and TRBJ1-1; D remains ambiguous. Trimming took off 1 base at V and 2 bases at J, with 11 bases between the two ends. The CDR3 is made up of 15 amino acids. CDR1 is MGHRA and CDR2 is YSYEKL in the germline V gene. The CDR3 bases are TGCGCCAGCAGCCAAGGCATCGGGAGAAACACTGAAGCTTTCTTT. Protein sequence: CASSQGIGRNTEAFF.

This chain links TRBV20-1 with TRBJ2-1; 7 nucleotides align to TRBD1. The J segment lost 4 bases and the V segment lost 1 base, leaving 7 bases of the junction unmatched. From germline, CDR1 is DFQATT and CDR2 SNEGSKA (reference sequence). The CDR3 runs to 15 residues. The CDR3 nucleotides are TGCAGTGCTAGAGTAGAGACAGGGTTTTACAATGAGCAGTTCTTC. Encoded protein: CSARVETGFYNEQFF.

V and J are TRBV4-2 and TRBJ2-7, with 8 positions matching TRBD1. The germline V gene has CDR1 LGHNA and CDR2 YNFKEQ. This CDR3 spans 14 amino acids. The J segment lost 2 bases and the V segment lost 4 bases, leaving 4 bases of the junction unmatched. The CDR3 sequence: CASSPQGGAYEQYF. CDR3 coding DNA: TGTGCCAGCAGCCCACAGGGGGGTGCCTACGAGCAGTACTTC.

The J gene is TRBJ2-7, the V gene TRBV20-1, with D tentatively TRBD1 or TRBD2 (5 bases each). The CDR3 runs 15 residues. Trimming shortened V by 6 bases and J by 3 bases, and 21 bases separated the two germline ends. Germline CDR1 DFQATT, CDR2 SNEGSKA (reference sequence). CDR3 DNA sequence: TGCAGTGCCTCCACTTCTGAGGGGCGCATCTACGAGCAGTACTTC. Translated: CSASTSEGRIYEQYF.

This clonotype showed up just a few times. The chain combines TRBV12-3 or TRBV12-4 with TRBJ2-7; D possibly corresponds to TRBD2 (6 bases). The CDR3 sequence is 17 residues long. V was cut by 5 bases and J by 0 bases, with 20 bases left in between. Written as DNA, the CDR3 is TGTGCCAGCAGTATTAGCGGAGGAGTCCCCAGCTCCTACGAGCAGTACTTC. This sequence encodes CASSISGGVPSSYEQYF.

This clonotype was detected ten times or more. The CDR3 sequence is CASRGGSSQPQHF. The CDR3 bases are TGTGCCAGCAGAGGGGGAAGTAGCCAGCCCCAGCATTTT. V usage is TRBV12-3 or TRBV12-4 and J usage is TRBJ1-5; a possible D gene is TRBD1 (6 bases). The CDR3 spans 13 residues. Trimming shortened V by 6 bases and J by 7 bases, and 13 bases separated the two germline ends.

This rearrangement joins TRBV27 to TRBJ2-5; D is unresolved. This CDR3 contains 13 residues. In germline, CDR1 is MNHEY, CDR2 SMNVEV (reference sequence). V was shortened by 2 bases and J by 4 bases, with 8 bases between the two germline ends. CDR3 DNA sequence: TGTGCCAGCAGTTTAACCCGCAGAGAGACCCAGTACTTC. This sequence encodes CASSLTRRETQYF.

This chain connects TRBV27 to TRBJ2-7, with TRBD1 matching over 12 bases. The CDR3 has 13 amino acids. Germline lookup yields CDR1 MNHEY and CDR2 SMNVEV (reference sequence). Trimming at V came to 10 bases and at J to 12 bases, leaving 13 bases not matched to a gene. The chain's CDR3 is CANSLGTGGGRYF. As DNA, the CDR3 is TGTGCCAACTCCCTGGGGACAGGGGGCGGACGGTACTTC.

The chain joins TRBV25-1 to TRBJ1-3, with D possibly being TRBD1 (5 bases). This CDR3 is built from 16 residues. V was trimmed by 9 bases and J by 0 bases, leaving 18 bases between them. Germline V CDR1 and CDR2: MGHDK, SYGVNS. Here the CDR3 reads CASLGEGYNSGNTIYF. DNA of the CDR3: TGTGCCAGTCTAGGGGAGGGCTATAACTCTGGAAACACCATATATTTT.

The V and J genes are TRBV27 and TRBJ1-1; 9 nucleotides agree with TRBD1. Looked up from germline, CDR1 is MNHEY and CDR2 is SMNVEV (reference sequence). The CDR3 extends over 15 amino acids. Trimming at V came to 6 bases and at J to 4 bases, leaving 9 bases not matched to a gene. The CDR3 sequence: CASSMNRGLGTEAFF. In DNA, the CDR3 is TGTGCCAGCAGCATGAACAGGGGGCTTGGCACTGAAGCTTTCTTT.

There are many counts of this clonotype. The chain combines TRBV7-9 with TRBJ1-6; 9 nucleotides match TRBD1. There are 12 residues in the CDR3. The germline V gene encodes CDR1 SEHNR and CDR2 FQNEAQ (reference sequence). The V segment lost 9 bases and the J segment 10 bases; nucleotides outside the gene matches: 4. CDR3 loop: CASRDRESPLHF. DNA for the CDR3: TGTGCCAGTCGGGACAGGGAGTCACCCCTCCACTTT.